This T cell receptor beta chain was sequenced for a study of blood T cell repertoires in COVID-19 (dated by TCRdb to about 2020). A note on the overall study: Samples covering the acute and convalescent phases of COVID-19 were provided by collaborators in the United States, Italy and Spain. The prospective study material was composed of cDNA or gDNA derived from T cells, B-cell-depleted T cells, or PBMCs. The dataset comprised deeply sampled blood TCRbeta repertoires from subjects exposed to, actively infected with, or recovered from COVID-19. The repertoires were released in a freely available public database intended as a resource for research on the immune response to SARS-CoV-2. Samples came from the ongoing ImmuneRACE study (first 160 participants) plus 1,254 subjects from 6 global collaborators. Sample metadata almost always included a de-identified subject ID, COVID-19 status, age in years and sex. HLA class I and class II types, where available, came from metadata supplied by the sample provider rather than from assay-based typing. What the work shows at the level of the full study, not this receptor alone: How much clinical and demographic metadata was included differed by source and by participant, and the metadata was provided uncurated.

In the prospective study, participants were roughly 18 to 95 years old, resided in fewer than 25 geographic areas of the United States, and were enrolled through a virtual design. To assign participants to cohorts, the prospective study relied on clinical history that participants themselves reported in a screening survey and a study questionnaire. ImmuneRACE Cohort 3 recovered participants were defined by two consecutive negative NP/OP PCR tests, healthcare professional clearance, or symptom resolution. In the prospective study, whole blood, serum and a nasopharyngeal or oropharyngeal swab were collected from each participant by mobile phlebotomists. Over a 2-month period, participants in the prospective study had the option of providing additional blood draws and questionnaires. Before DNA extraction, prospective study blood samples were shipped either frozen or at room temperature. Measured from the cysteine to the phenylalanine, the CDR3 is 17 residues long. Kept here is only the CDR3 DNA, which spans 51 bases and is read in frame from base 1. V is cut back by 3 bases and J by 9 bases, with 13 bases in the junction unmatched. For CDR1 and CDR2, the germline V gene (reference sequence) lists WNHNN and SYGVQD.

Turning to this clone: The target of this receptor is not known. The input lacks base qualities; no much larger clone sits a single base away.

The immunoSEQ Assay, a bias-controlled multiplex PCR, was used to amplify TCRbeta CDR3 regions from genomic DNA. As for the authors' bioinformatics: The number of nucleated cells in each sample was estimated by amplification of reference gene primers within the assay. Sequence reads were collapsed and filtered to measure the absolute abundance of every unique TCRbeta CDR3 rearrangement. For each sample, productive Simpson clonality was calculated by taking the square root of Simpson's diversity index across productive rearrangements. Held by TCRdb, this immuneACCESS table contains in-frame sequences only and omits some clones. Under half of the omission traces to an unresolved V gene where checked; the cause of the rest is unknown. V, J and clone size are those of that table, while D and trimming were read from the DNA. The sample records 310,000 or so clones, around nine tenths of which are singletons. The ten largest clones represent 4.5% to 7% of the sample.

This sequence was found in a woman aged 30 to 39 who had recovered from COVID-19. The V and J segments used are TRBV10-1 and TRBJ2-1; the central 11 bases match TRBD2. What was sequenced was PBMCs or T cells enriched from blood (not recorded which). The CDR3 corresponds to CASSDGLAGGVQSEQFF. The nucleotide sequence reads as follows: TGCGCCAGCAGTGATGGCCTAGCGGGGGGCGTACAATCTGAGCAGTTCTTC.